This is a list of T cell receptor beta chains from one sample in a study of OX40 agonist ivuxolimab in advanced cancers. Only in-frame clones appear in the TCRdb table, and some are missing; sequencing was by immunoSEQ multiplex PCR. The data show tens of thousands of clones, roughly 87% seen once. Sequenced here: CD4+ or CD8+ T cells sorted from blood, sampled in a trial of the OX40 agonist ivuxolimab. All receptors derive from an adult with an advanced solid tumor such as melanoma, head and neck, liver or kidney cancer. CDR3s leave out the opening cysteine and the closing phenylalanine or tryptophan.

V: TRBV7-9; J: TRBJ2-7; CDR3: ASSLEAPEQY
V: TRBV7-9; J: TRBJ1-3; CDR3: ASSVQVSGNTIY
V: TRBV6-5; J: TRBJ2-5; CDR3: ASSYDRSPGETQY
V: TRBV18; J: TRBJ2-5; CDR3: ASSRGQGETQY
V: TRBV7-2; J: TRBJ2-5; CDR3: ASSLGLAETQY
V: TRBV6-4; J: TRBJ2-1; CDR3: ASSEQGDGLLGFYNEQF
V: TRBV5-1; J: TRBJ2-1; CDR3: ASSFLSQASYNEQF
V: TRBV6-5; J: TRBJ1-1; CDR3: ASSYLQWAEAF
V: TRBV6-5; J: TRBJ1-3; CDR3: ASSYSTTSGGNTIY
V: TRBV30; J: TRBJ2-5; CDR3: AWSWAKETQY
V: TRBV28; J: TRBJ2-4; CDR3: ASSPFGGANIQY
V: TRBV7-9; J: TRBJ2-1; CDR3: ASSQRIAGSYNEQF
V: TRBV18; J: TRBJ1-6; CDR3: ASSPQDLRPSPLH
V: TRBV28; J: TRBJ1-6; CDR3: ASSSPLGQASNSPLH
V: TRBV9; J: TRBJ2-3; CDR3: ASSVGLISRDTQY
V: TRBV7-2; J: TRBJ1-4; CDR3: ASSLATGEKLF
V: TRBV5-1; J: TRBJ2-3; CDR3: ASSLSGTTDTQY